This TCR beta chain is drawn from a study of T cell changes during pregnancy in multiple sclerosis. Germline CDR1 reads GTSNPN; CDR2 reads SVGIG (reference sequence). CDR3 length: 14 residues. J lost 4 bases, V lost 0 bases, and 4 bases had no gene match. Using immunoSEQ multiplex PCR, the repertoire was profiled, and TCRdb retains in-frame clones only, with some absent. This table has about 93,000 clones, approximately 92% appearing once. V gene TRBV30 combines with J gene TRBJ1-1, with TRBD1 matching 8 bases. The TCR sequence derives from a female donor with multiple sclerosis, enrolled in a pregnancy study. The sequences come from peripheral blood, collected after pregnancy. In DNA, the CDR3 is TGTGCCTGGAGTGTACGGGACAGGATCACTGAAGCTTTCTTT. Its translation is CAWSVRDRITEAFF. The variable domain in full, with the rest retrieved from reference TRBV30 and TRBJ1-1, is SQTIHQWPATLVQPVGSPLSLECTVEGTSNPNLYWYRQAAGRGLQLLFYSVGIGQISSEVPQNLSASRPQDRQFILSSKKLLLSDSGFYLCAWSVRDRITEAFFGQGTRLTVV.